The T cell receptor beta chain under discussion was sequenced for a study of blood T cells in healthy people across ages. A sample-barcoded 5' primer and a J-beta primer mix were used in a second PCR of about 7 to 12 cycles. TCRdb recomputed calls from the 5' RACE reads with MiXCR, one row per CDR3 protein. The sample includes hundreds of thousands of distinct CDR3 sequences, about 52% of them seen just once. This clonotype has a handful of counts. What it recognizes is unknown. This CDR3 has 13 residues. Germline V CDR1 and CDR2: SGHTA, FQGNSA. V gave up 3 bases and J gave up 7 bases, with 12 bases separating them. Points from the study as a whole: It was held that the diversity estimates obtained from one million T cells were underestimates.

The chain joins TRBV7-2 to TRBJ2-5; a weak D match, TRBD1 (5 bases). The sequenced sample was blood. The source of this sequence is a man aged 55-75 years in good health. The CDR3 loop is CASSLGPTGTQYF. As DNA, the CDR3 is TGTGCCAGCAGCTTGGGCCCCACAGGGACCCAGTACTTC.